Below, 19 T cell receptor beta chains from the same sample are listed, as sequenced in a study of blood T cell repertoires in COVID-19 (TCRdb year 2020). Libraries came from the immunoSEQ multiplex PCR assay. TCRdb holds this immuneACCESS table with in-frame rearrangements only. Some clones are missing; in checked studies, unresolved V genes explain under half, and the rest has no known cause. The sample data list about 120,000 clones, and 85% of these were observed just once. The ten largest clones take up 20% to 30% of the sample. The source material was peripheral blood. The receptor set was obtained from an elderly woman with acute or convalescent COVID-19.

The V and J genes are TRBV9 and TRBJ2-1; D is ambiguous. CDR3 length: 15 amino acids. From germline, CDR1 is SGDLS and CDR2 YYNGEE. V lost 3 bases and J lost 2, with 12 bases in between. DNA for the CDR3: TGTGCCAGCAGCGGCTCCCCGGTGACCTACAATGAGCAGTTCTTC. Its protein product is CASSGSPVTYNEQFF.

The CDR3 sequence: CASSQTGGYTGELFF. Here the CDR3 DNA reads TGTGCCAGCAGCCAGACAGGGGGGTACACCGGGGAGCTGTTTTTT. The chain uses TRBV7-8 and TRBJ2-2; TRBD1 matches at 9 bases. Germline CDR1 and CDR2: SGHVS and FQNEAQ. The junction had 4 bases not matched to a gene; V was cut back by 5 bases and J by 3 bases. The CDR3 sequence is 15 residues long. Looking up the rest from reference TRBV7-8 and TRBJ2-2 gives the full variable domain: GAGVSQSPRYKVAKRGQDVALRCDPISGHVSLFWYQQALGQGPEFLTYFQNEAQLDKSGLPSDRFFAERPEGSVSTLKIQRTQQEDSAVYLCASSQTGGYTGELFFGEGSRLTVL.

The chain combines TRBV10-3 with TRBJ1-5; possible D gene TRBD1, 5 bases. V dropped 10 bases and J dropped 9 bases, with 13 bases sitting between them. There are 11 residues in the CDR3. Germline-derived CDR1 and CDR2 are ENHRY and SYGVKD. Here the CDR3 reads CANQGNRPQHF. The CDR3, as DNA: TGTGCCAATCAGGGAAACCGGCCCCAGCATTTT.

The rearrangement links TRBV3-1 (or the pseudogene TRBV3-2) to TRBJ2-3; weak D call: TRBD2 (6 bases). The CDR3 totals 14 residues. Trimming took 3 bases from V and 6 from J, leaving 13 bases between them. Germline V gives CDR1 LGHDT, CDR2 YNNKEL (reference sequence). The CDR3 here is CASSHWGVGDTQYF. The CDR3 bases are TGTGCCAGCAGCCATTGGGGGGTAGGTGATACGCAGTATTTT.

The chain couples TRBV19 to TRBJ1-5; maybe TRBD1 (6 bases). Germline values: CDR1 LNHDA, CDR2 SQIVND (reference sequence). The CDR3 has 17 residues. Trimming pared 6 bases from V and 0 bases from J, leaving 18 bases between. In nucleotides, the CDR3 is TGTGCCAGTAGCAGGACCGGTGGGGGCTATAGCAATCAGCCCCAGCATTTT. Translating gives CASSRTGGGYSNQPQHF.

The chain combines TRBV18 with TRBJ1-2, with 12 bases matching TRBD1. Per germline, CDR1 KGHSH and CDR2 LQKENI. The CDR3 sequence is 15 residues long. J was trimmed by 3 bases and V by 5 bases; bases with no gene match: 4. The CDR3 DNA reads TGTGCCAGCTCAACTGGGACAGGGGGCGACTATGGCTACACCTTC. Residues: CASSTGTGGDYGYTF.

The V gene is TRBV7-3, the J gene TRBJ2-3, with TRBD2 matching 11 bases. The CDR3 totals 15 residues. Germline assignment: CDR1 SGHTA and CDR2 FQGTGA. Trimming cost V 2 bases and J 6 bases; bases outside gene matches: 4. CDR3 coding DNA: TGTGCCAGCAGCTTAGGACTAGCGGGTTTGGATACGCAGTATTTT. Translation gives CASSLGLAGLDTQYF. The full variable domain, completed using reference TRBV7-3 and TRBJ2-3, is GAGVSQTPSNKVTEKGKYVELRCDPISGHTALYWYRQSLGQGPEFLIYFQGTGAADDSGLPNDRFFAVRPEGSVSTLKIQRTERGDSAVYLCASSLGLAGLDTQYFGPGTRLTVL.

The rearrangement uses TRBV5-4 and TRBJ1-1; D is unresolved. The V end was cut by 1 base, the J end by 5 bases, with 6 bases between. CDR3 length equals 12 residues. Germline CDR1 is SGHNT and CDR2 is YYREEE (reference sequence). CDR3 sequence (DNA): TGTGCCAGCAGCTTGCGGGAGACTGAAGCTTTCTTT. Protein sequence: CASSLRETEAFF. The full variable domain, completed using reference TRBV5-4 and TRBJ1-1, is ETGVTQSPTHLIKTRGQQVTLRCSSQSGHNTVSWYQQALGQGPQFIFQYYREEENGRGNFPPRFSGLQFPNYSSELNVNALELDDSALYLCASSLRETEAFFGQGTRLTVV.

This clone has a handful of counts. The chain links TRBV6-2 or TRBV6-3 to TRBJ2-1; 7 bases line up with TRBD1. The CDR3 consists of 14 residues. Unmatched junction bases numbered 6, after V lost 5 bases and J lost 5 bases. Germline CDR1 MNHEY, CDR2 SVGEGT. The CDR3 here is CASSAGTANNEQFF. For the CDR3, the DNA is TGTGCCAGCAGTGCCGGGACAGCTAACAATGAGCAGTTCTTC.

This sequence joins TRBV28 and TRBJ1-2; tentatively, D is TRBD1 (6 bases). V lost 3 bases, J lost 3 bases, and 14 bases lay in between. CDR3 length: 15 residues. CDR1 and CDR2 (germline): MDHEN, SYDVKM. CDR3 nucleotides: TGTGCCAGCAGTTTTGTGGCGGGGGCGGACTATGGCTACACCTTC. Translating gives CASSFVAGADYGYTF.

The chain employs TRBV5-4 and TRBJ1-6; D may be TRBD1 (6 bases). The germline V gene has CDR1 SGHNT and CDR2 YYREEE (reference sequence). V lost 6 bases, J lost 2 bases, and 18 bases lay in between. There are 17 residues in the CDR3. As DNA, the CDR3 is TGTGCCAGCACCTCGTGGGGCAGGGGAACCTATAATTCACCCCTCCACTTT. Amino acid sequence: CASTSWGRGTYNSPLHF.

The chain couples TRBV28 to TRBJ1-2; tentatively, D is TRBD1 (5 bases). V was cut by 5 bases and J by 6 bases, with 19 bases left in between. Germline assignment: CDR1 MDHEN and CDR2 SYDVKM. The CDR3 sequence is 15 residues long. CDR3 region: CASSVTVNKVDGYTF. CDR3 DNA: TGTGCCAGCAGTGTGACAGTGAATAAGGTGGATGGCTACACCTTC.

This chain joins TRBV7-3 and TRBJ2-5; D is perhaps TRBD2 (6 bases). The CDR3 consists of 14 residues. CDR1 SGHTA and CDR2 FQGTGA come from the germline V gene. The V and J ends lost 5 bases and 5 bases respectively, with 15 bases between them. The CDR3 region is CASSESSGGETQYF. CDR3 nucleotide sequence: TGTGCCAGCAGCGAAAGCAGCGGAGGGGAGACCCAGTACTTC.

The chain combines TRBV5-4 with TRBJ1-2; D remains ambiguous. The CDR3 runs to 14 residues. CDR1 is SGHNT, CDR2 YYREEE, per germline (reference sequence). The V end was cut by 4 bases, the J end by 4 bases, with 14 bases between. CDR3 region: CASSLRGAGYGYTF. The CDR3 bases are TGTGCCAGCAGCCTCCGTGGAGCTGGCTATGGCTACACCTTC.

This clone occurred once. The chain combines TRBV15 with TRBJ1-1; D is possibly TRBD1 (6 bases). V was shortened by 0 bases and J by 5 bases, with 13 bases between the two germline ends. The CDR3 length is 15 residues. The germline V gene has CDR1 LNHNV and CDR2 YYDKDF (reference sequence). CDR3 in DNA: TGTGCCACCAGCAGAGAAGGGGGGGCAGGGACTGAAGCTTTCTTT. Translating gives CATSREGGAGTEAFF.

The V gene is TRBV5-1, the J gene TRBJ2-7, with TRBD1 matching 8 bases. J lost 4 bases, V lost 4 bases, and 7 bases had no gene match. The CDR3 loop spans 14 amino acids. CDR1 is SGHRS, CDR2 YFSETQ, per germline. The CDR3 region is CASSPSTGAYEQYV. The DNA for the CDR3 is TGCGCCAGCAGCCCGTCGACAGGGGCATACGAGCAGTACGTC.

The chain employs TRBV4-3 and TRBJ1-6, with 9 positions matching TRBD1. This CDR3 has 16 amino acids. Germline V gives CDR1 LGHNA, CDR2 YSLEER. The trim removed 4 bases at V and 2 bases at J, leaving 3 bases unmatched. In nucleotides, the CDR3 is TGCGCCAGCAGCCGGGACAGGGCCGCCTATAATTCACCCCTCCACTTT. It codes for CASSRDRAAYNSPLHF.

The chain combines TRBV28 with TRBJ1-5; TRBD1 might be the D (5 bases). This CDR3 is built from 16 residues. Trimming stripped 8 bases from V and 5 bases from J, with 22 bases between. The germline V gene encodes CDR1 MDHEN and CDR2 SYDVKM. The chain's CDR3 is CASHRGVGRRDQPQHF. In nucleotides, the CDR3 is TGTGCCAGCCATCGAGGCGTGGGGCGCCGGGATCAGCCCCAGCATTTT.

CDR3: CASSQGGTGANVLTF. CDR3 coding DNA: TGCGCCAGCAGCCAGGGAGGGACTGGGGCCAACGTCCTGACTTTC. The chain joins TRBV4-1 to TRBJ2-6; 7 bases match TRBD2. Germline values: CDR1 MGHRA, CDR2 YSYEKL. V was pared by 3 bases and J by 2 bases, with 1 base of the junction left unmatched. The CDR3 has 15 amino acids.